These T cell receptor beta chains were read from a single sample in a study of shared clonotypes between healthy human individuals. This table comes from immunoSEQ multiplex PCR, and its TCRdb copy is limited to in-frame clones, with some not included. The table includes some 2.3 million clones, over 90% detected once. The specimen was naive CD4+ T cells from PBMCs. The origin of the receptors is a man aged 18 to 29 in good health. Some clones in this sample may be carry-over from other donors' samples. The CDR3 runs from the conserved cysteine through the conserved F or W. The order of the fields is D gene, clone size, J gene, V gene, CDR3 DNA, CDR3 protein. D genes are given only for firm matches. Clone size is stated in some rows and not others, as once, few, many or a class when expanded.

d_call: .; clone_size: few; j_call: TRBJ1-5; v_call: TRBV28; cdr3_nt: TGTGCCAGCAGTTCTCGGTCGCAGCCCCAGCATTTT; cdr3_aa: CASSSRSQPQHF
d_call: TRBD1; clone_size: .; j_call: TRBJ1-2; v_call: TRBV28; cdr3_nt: TGTGCCAGCAGTCTTCCCAGGGGGCAAGGCTACACCTTC; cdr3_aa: CASSLPRGQGYTF
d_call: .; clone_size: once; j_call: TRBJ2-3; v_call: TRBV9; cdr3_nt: TGTGCCAGCAGCGGGGCGGGAAGGGATACGCAGTATTTT; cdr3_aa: CASSGAGRDTQYF
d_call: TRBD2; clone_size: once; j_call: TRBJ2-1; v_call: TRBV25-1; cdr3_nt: TGTGCCAGCAGTGACTTGGGACTAGCGAAAGATGAGCAGTTCTTC; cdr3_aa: CASSDLGLAKDEQFF
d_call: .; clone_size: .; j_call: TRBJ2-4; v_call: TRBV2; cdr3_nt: TGTGCCAGCAGTGAAGTCAGCCGGGGGAACATTCAGTACTTC; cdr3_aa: CASSEVSRGNIQYF
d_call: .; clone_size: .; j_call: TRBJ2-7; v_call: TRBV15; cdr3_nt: TGTGCCACCAGCAGTACCGACAGATCGGGCGAGCAGTACTTC; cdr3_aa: CATSSTDRSGEQYF
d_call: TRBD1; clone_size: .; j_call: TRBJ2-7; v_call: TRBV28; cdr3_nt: TGTGCCAGCAGCCCCGGGACAGCCGACGTACGCGAGCAGTACTTC; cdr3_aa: CASSPGTADVREQYF
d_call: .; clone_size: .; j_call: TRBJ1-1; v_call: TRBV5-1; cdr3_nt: TGCGCCAGCAGCTTGGAGACAGCGATGGGTGCTTTCTTT; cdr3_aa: CASSLETAMGAFF
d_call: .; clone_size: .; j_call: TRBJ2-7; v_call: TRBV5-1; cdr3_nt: TGCGCCAGCAGCTTTGGGAAGGGCAGCTCCTACGAGCAGTACTTC; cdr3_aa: CASSFGKGSSYEQYF
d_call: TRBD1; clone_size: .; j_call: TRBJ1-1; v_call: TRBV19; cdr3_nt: TGTGCCAGTAGTATATTGGGACAGGGCAGGTTTGAAGCTTTCTTT; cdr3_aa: CASSILGQGRFEAFF
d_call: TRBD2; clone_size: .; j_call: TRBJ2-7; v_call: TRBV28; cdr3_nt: TGTGCCAGCAGTTCAATGAGCGGGAGGGCCAAGGAAGAGCAGTACTTC; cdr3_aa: CASSSMSGRAKEEQYF
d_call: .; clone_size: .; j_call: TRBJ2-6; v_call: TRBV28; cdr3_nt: TGTGCCAGCAGTCCCTTGCGACAGGCTGGGGCCAACGTCCTGACTTTC; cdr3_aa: CASSPLRQAGANVLTF
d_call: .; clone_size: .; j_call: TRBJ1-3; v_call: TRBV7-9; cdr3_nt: TGTGCCAGCAGCACCTCCTATCCGGCCGGAAACACCATATATTTT; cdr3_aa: CASSTSYPAGNTIYF
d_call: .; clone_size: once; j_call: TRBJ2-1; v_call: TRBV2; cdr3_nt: TGTGCCAGCAGCGGGGCCCAAAATGAGCAGTTCTTC; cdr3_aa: CASSGAQNEQFF
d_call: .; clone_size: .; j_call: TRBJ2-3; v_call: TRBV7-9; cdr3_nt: TGTGCCAACGCGGGGGCCGCCACAGATACGCAGTATTTT; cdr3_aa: CANAGAATDTQYF
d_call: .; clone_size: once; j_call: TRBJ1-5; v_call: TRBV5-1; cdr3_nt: TGCGCCAGCAGCTCAGGTAGCAATCAGCCCCAGCATTTT; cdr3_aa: CASSSGSNQPQHF
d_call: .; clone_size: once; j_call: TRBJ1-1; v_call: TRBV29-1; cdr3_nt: TGCAGCTCGACTGCGGGGGATACTGAAGCTTTCTTT; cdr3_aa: CSSTAGDTEAFF
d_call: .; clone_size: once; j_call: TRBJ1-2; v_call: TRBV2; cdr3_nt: TGTGCCAGCAGTGACCGGGGTAACTATGGCTACACCTTC; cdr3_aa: CASSDRGNYGYTF
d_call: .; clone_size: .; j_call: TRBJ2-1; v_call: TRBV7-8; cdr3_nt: TGTGCCAGCAGCCCCAGGGAAAGCGGAGATTACAATGAGCAGTTCTTC; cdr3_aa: CASSPRESGDYNEQFF
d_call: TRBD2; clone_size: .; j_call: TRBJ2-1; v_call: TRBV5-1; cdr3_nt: TGCGCCAGCAGCTTATTAGCGGGCCTCTACAATGAGCAGTTCTTC; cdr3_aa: CASSLLAGLYNEQFF
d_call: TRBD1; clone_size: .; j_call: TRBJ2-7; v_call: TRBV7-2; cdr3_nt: TGTGCCAGCAGCCCCAGACGGGACAGGGACTACGAGCAGTACTTC; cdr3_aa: CASSPRRDRDYEQYF
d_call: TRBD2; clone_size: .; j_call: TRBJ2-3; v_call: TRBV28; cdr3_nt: TGTGCCAGCTCAACACTAGCGGGAGGATCAGATACGCAGTATTTT; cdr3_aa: CASSTLAGGSDTQYF
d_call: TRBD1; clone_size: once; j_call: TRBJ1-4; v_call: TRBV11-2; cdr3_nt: TGTGCCAGCAGCGAGACAGGGGAAAAACTGTTTTTT; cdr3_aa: CASSETGEKLFF
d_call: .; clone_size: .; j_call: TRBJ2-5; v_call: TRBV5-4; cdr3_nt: TGTGCCAGCAGCTCCGGACAGTTTACCGAAGAGACCCAGTACTTC; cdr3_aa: CASSSGQFTEETQYF
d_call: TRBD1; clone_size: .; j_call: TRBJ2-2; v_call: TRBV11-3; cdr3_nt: TGTGCCAGCAGCTTACTCGCGGGACAGGATGCTAAATCGAACACCGGGGAGCTGTTTTTT; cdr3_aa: CASSLLAGQDAKSNTGELFF
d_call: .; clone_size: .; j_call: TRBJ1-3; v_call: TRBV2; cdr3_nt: TGTGCCAGCAGCGAACGGCGCTCTGGAAACACCATATATTTT; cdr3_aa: CASSERRSGNTIYF
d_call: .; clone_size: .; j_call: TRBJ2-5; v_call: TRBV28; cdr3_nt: TGTGCCAGCAGTTTAATGGCAGGGGAATTAGAGACCCAGTACTTC; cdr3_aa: CASSLMAGELETQYF
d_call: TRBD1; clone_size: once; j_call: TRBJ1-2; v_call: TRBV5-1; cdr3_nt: TGCGCCAGCACTCGCGAGACAGGGGGGAACTATGGCTACACCTTC; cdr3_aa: CASTRETGGNYGYTF
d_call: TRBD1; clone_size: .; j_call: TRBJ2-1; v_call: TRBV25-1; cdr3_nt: TGTGCCAGCAGCCCAAAGGGACAGGGTGGTTATTCTGAGCAGTTCTTC; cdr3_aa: CASSPKGQGGYSEQFF
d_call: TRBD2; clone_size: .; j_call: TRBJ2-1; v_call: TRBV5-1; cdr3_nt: TGCGCCAGCAGTCTCCCACTAGCGGGCGCCTACAATGAGCAGTTCTTC; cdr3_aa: CASSLPLAGAYNEQFF
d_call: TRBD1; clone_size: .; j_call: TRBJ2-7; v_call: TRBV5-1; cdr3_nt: TGCGCCAGCAGCTTCCAAACCGGGACAGGACTCTCCTACGAGCAGTACTTC; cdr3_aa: CASSFQTGTGLSYEQYF
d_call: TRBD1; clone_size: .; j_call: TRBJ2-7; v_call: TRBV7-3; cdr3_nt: TGTGCCAGCAGCTCCACAGGGGGCGGGAGGCAGTACTTC; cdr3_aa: CASSSTGGGRQYF
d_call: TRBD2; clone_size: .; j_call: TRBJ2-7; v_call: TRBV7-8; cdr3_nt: TGTGCCAGCAGCAAAGGAAGCGGGGCCCACCGGTACGAGCAGTACTTC; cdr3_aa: CASSKGSGAHRYEQYF
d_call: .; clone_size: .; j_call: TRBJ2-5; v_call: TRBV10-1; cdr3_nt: TGCGCCAGCTGGGGGGACTGGGCCTTCCAAGAGACCCAGTACTTC; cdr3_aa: CASWGDWAFQETQYF
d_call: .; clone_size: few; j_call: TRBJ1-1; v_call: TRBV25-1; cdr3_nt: TGTGCCAGCAGGTCCATGGGCCCCGCTTTCTTT; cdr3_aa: CASRSMGPAFF
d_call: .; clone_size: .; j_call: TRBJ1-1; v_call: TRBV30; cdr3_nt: TGTGCCTGGAGTGTGGGGAGAAGCACTGAAGCTTTCTTT; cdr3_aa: CAWSVGRSTEAFF
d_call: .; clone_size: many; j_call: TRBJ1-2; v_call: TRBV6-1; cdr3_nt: TGTGCCAGCAGTGAAGCAGGACGCAGGGCAGACTATGGCTACACCTTC; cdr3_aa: CASSEAGRRADYGYTF
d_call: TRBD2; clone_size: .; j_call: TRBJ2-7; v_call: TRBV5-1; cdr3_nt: TGCGCCAGCAGTACGGGACTAGCGGGAGACGAGCAGTACTTC; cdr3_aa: CASSTGLAGDEQYF
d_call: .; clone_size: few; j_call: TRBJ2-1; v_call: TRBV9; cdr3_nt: TGTGCCAGCAGCGTAGCGGGCTCCTACAATGAGCAGTTCTTC; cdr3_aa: CASSVAGSYNEQFF
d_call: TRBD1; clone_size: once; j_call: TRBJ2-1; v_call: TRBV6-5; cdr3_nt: TGTGCCAGCAGTGACGGACAGGGAGGCAGCGAGCAGTTCTTC; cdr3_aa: CASSDGQGGSEQFF
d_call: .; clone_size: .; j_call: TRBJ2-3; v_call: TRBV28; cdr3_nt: TGTGCCAGCAGTTTCAGGGTTAGGGATACGCAGTATTTT; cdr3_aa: CASSFRVRDTQYF
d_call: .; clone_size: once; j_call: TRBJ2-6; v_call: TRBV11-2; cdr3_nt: TGTGCCAGCAGCTTAGTGTTGCAGAGCTCTGGGGCCAACGTCCTGACTTTC; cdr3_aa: CASSLVLQSSGANVLTF
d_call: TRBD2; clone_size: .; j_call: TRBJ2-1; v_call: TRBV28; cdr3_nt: TGTGCCAGCAGATCCGGGACTAGGAATGAGCAGTTCTTC; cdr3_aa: CASRSGTRNEQFF
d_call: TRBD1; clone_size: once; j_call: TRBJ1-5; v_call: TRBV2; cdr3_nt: TGTGCCAGCAGTGACACAGGGGGACGTCAGCCCCAGCATTTT; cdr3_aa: CASSDTGGRQPQHF
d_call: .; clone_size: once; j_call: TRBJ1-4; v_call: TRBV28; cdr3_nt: TGTGCCAGCAGACGCGGGGGAAAAAATGAAAAACTGTTTTTT; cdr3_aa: CASRRGGKNEKLFF
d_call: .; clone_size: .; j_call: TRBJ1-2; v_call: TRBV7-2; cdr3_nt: TGTGCCAGCAGCTTATCGGGGGGACCGGCCGGTGGCTACACCTTC; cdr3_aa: CASSLSGGPAGGYTF
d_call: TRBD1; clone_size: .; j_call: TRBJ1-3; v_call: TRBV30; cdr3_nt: TGTGCCTGGACCAGGGGGCCTGGAAACACCATATATTTT; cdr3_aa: CAWTRGPGNTIYF
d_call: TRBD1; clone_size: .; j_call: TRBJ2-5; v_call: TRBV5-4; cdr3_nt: TGTGCCAGCAGCAGACAGGGGGTGGGAGAGACCCAGTACTTC; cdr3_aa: CASSRQGVGETQYF
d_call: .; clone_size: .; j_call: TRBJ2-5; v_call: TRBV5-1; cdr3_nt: TGCGCCAGCAGCTTGGCCGGGTTAGGGCTCCGGGAGACCCAGTACTTC; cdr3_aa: CASSLAGLGLRETQYF
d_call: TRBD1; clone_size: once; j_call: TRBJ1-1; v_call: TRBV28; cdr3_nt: TGTGCCACCATGTCCGGGACAGCGAAGACTGAAGCTTTCTTT; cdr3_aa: CATMSGTAKTEAFF
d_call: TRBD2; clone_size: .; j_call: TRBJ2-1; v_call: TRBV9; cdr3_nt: TGTGCCAGCAGCGTAGACAGCGGGGGATACAATGAGCAGTTCTTC; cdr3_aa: CASSVDSGGYNEQFF
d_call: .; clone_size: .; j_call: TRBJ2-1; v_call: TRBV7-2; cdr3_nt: TGTGCCAGCAGCGCCAGTACTAGGGCAAATGAGCAGTTCTTC; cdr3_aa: CASSASTRANEQFF